The 7 T cell receptor beta chains listed next were all sequenced from one sample in a study of blood T cell repertoires in COVID-19. TCRdb's table, derived via immunoSEQ multiplex PCR, lists solely in-frame clones and lacks some. The sample records some 200,000 clones, 75% to 80% being singletons. The material sequenced was peripheral blood. These receptors were collected from a woman between 50 and 59 years old with active or convalescent COVID-19.

The CDR3 sequence: CASSVVGGEDEQFF. The CDR3 DNA follows: TGTGCCAGCAGCGTAGTGGGAGGGGAGGATGAGCAGTTCTTC. The chain combines TRBV9 with TRBJ2-1; TRBD2 aligns across 7 bases. CDR3 size: 14 residues. Per the germline V gene, CDR1 is SGDLS and CDR2 is YYNGEE. The junction had 5 bases not matched to a gene; V was cut back by 0 bases and J by 8 bases.

The chain combines TRBV7-2 with TRBJ1-2; 7 positions match TRBD1. The V and J ends lost 1 base and 1 base, in that order; junction bases with no gene match: 6. The CDR3 contains 16 residues. Germline V gene sequence: CDR1 SGHTA, CDR2 FQGNSA. DNA of the CDR3: TGTGCCAGCAGCTTAGGGGGACAGCTTATTAACTATGGCTACACCTTC. It codes for CASSLGGQLINYGYTF.

This clone was seen only once. The CDR3 DNA reads as TGCGCCAGCAGCCTAACGTCCGGGGGGTCCACTGAAGCTTTCTTT. Translating gives CASSLTSGGSTEAFF. V and J are TRBV4-3 and TRBJ1-1; tentatively, D is TRBD1 (5 bases). Trimming removed 4 bases from V and 4 bases from J, with 16 bases in between. This CDR3 has 15 amino acids. Germline values: CDR1 LGHNA, CDR2 YSLEER.

The V and J genes are TRBV19 and TRBJ1-5, with D perhaps TRBD1 (5 bases). The CDR3 contains 16 residues. Per the germline V gene, CDR1 is LNHDA and CDR2 is SQIVND (reference sequence). With 7 bases removed from V and 0 bases from J, the gap between germline ends came to 16 bases. The CDR3 bases are TGTGCCAGTACCCAATTCGGGGGGGTTAGCAATCAGCCCCAGCATTTT. It translates to CASTQFGGVSNQPQHF.

The chain recombines TRBV5-1 with TRBJ1-6; perhaps TRBD1 as D (5 bases). Trimming removed 0 bases at V and 5 bases at J, with 9 bases between. The germline V gene encodes CDR1 SGHRS and CDR2 YFSETQ. This CDR3 contains 15 residues. The CDR3 loop is CASSLETANNSPLHF. The CDR3 DNA reads TGCGCCAGCAGCTTGGAGACAGCTAATAATTCACCCCTCCACTTT. The variable domain in full, with the rest retrieved from reference TRBV5-1 and TRBJ1-6, is KAGVTQTPRYLIKTRGQQVTLSCSPISGHRSVSWYQQTPGQGLQFLFEYFSETQRNKGNFPGRFSGRQFSNSRSEMNVSTLELGDSALYLCASSLETANNSPLHFGNGTRLTVT.

This sequence joins TRBV6-2 or TRBV6-3 and TRBJ2-5; a weak D match, TRBD1 (6 bases). This CDR3 has 16 residues. The V and J ends lost 2 bases and 4 bases respectively, with 17 bases between them. CDR1 is MNHEY, CDR2 SVGEGT, per germline. The CDR3 loop reads CASSYPRGTSRETQYF. In DNA, the CDR3 is TGTGCCAGCAGTTACCCCAGGGGAACGAGTCGAGAGACCCAGTACTTC.

This chain links TRBV12-5 with TRBJ1-2; tentative D call: TRBD1 (5 bases). The V gene lost 3 bases and the J gene lost 4 bases, with 12 bases spanning the gap. CDR1 is LGHNT, CDR2 FRNRAP, per germline. The CDR3 loop spans 14 amino acids. CDR3 sequence reads: CASGLAGRAYGYTF. In nucleotides, the CDR3 is TGTGCTAGTGGTTTAGCGGGACGGGCCTATGGCTACACCTTC.